This passage covers 30 T cell receptor beta chains from one sample sequenced in a study of blood T cell repertoires in COVID-19. Sequenced by immunoSEQ multiplex PCR; TCRdb stores in-frame clones only, minus some. The sample shows roughly 160,000 clones, 65% to 85% of them seen only once. The source material was peripheral blood. Receptor source: a man aged 65-85 years with active or convalescent COVID-19.

This clone has only one observation. The chain carries TRBV7-8 and TRBJ2-6; D call uncertain. With 1 base removed from V and 2 bases from J, the gap between germline ends came to 9 bases. The length of the CDR3 is 16 residues. In germline, CDR1 is SGHVS, CDR2 FQNEAQ. CDR3 nucleotides: TGTGCCAGCAGCTTAGTGGTGGCAGCTGGGGCCAACGTCCTGACTTTC. It encodes CASSLVVAAGANVLTF.

The V and J genes are TRBV7-9 and TRBJ2-7; 11 bases fit TRBD1. Germline assignment: CDR1 SEHNR and CDR2 FQNEAQ (reference sequence). CDR3 length equals 16 residues. Losses at the gene ends were 5 bases for V and 1 base for J; bases not matched to a gene: 7. CDR3: CASSHPRDRGSYEQYF. The CDR3 DNA reads as TGTGCCAGCAGCCACCCCCGGGACAGGGGGTCCTACGAGCAGTACTTC.

The chain uses TRBV5-1 and TRBJ2-5, with TRBD2 identical over 14 bases. CDR3 length: 15 residues. Germline-derived CDR1 and CDR2 are SGHRS and YFSETQ. V lost 4 bases, J lost 5 bases, and 4 bases stayed unmatched. CDR3 in amino acids: CASSIGTSGSETQYF. The CDR3 nucleotides are TGCGCCAGCAGCATTGGGACTAGCGGGAGTGAGACCCAGTACTTC.

J is TRBJ1-1 and V is TRBV15; 10 nucleotides match TRBD1. The CDR3 loop spans 16 amino acids. J was trimmed by 0 bases and V by 5 bases; bases with no gene match: 6. Germline loops: CDR1 LNHNV, CDR2 YYDKDF (reference sequence). As DNA, the CDR3 is TGTGCCACCAGCCGCTGGGACAGGGGTATGAACACTGAAGCTTTCTTT. Translated: CATSRWDRGMNTEAFF.

Note on this clone: Other DNA sequences in the same sample also yield this CDR3. The CDR3 DNA follows: TGCGCCAGCAGCTTACTAGCGGGAGGACAAGAGACCCAGTACTTC. It specifies CASSLLAGGQETQYF. The gene calls are TRBV5-1 and TRBJ2-5; 12 nucleotides agree with TRBD2. CDR1 SGHRS and CDR2 YFSETQ come from the germline V gene. The CDR3 consists of 15 residues. The J segment lost 2 bases and the V segment lost 2 bases, leaving 1 base of the junction unmatched.

The chain links TRBV9 to TRBJ1-1; D is unresolved. The CDR3 covers 13 residues. Germline V gene data show CDR1 as SGDLS and CDR2 as YYNGEE. V lost 3 bases to trimming and J lost 0 bases, with 6 bases between them. The CDR3 here is CASSAFMNTEAFF. The CDR3 coding sequence is TGTGCCAGCAGCGCCTTTATGAACACTGAAGCTTTCTTT.

The CDR3 DNA sequence: TGTGCCAGCAGTAACCCGCGGGGTTTCGGCGAGCAGTACTTC. Translating it yields CASSNPRGFGEQYF. The genes are TRBV6-5 and TRBJ2-7; D might be TRBD2 (6 bases). The germline V and J ends were trimmed by 5 bases and 6 bases, with 17 bases remaining between them. The CDR3 extends over 14 amino acids. Germline CDR1 and CDR2: MNHEY and SVGAGI.

The chain couples TRBV27 to TRBJ2-3; 11 positions match TRBD2. This CDR3 has 16 amino acids. The V gene end was trimmed by 3 bases and the J gene end by 5 bases; junction bases not matched to a gene: 7. The V gene's germline CDR1 is MNHEY and CDR2 SMNVEV (reference sequence). The CDR3 DNA reads as TGTGCCAGCAGTTTGAGTAGCGGGAGGGGAAAAGATACGCAGTATTTT. This translates into CASSLSSGRGKDTQYF.

This rearrangement joins TRBV18 to TRBJ1-2; 8 nucleotides align to TRBD1. V shed 2 bases, J shed 1 base, and the junction held 3 bases outside the gene matches. Germline V gene data show CDR1 as KGHSH and CDR2 as LQKENI. There are 15 residues in the CDR3. The CDR3 DNA is TGTGCCAGCTCACCATTGGACAGGGATAACTATGGCTACACCTTC. Its translation is CASSPLDRDNYGYTF. Variable domain in full (rest from reference TRBV18 and TRBJ1-2): NAGVMQNPRHLVRRRGQEARLRCSPMKGHSHVYWYRQLPEEGLKFMVYLQKENIIDESGMPKERFSAEFPKEGPSILRIQQVVRGDSAAYFCASSPLDRDNYGYTFGSGTRLTVV.

The V gene is TRBV5-1, the J gene TRBJ1-4, with 8 nucleotides matching TRBD1. In germline, CDR1 is SGHRS, CDR2 YFSETQ. CDR3 size: 16 residues. V lost 4 bases, J lost 7 bases, and 12 bases stayed unmatched. In DNA, the CDR3 is TGCGCCAGCAGCGGTGGACAGGGTAGGGTCGGTGAAAAACTGTTTTTT. Its protein product is CASSGGQGRVGEKLFF.

The rearrangement links TRBV28 to TRBJ2-2; the match to TRBD2 covers 10 bases. Germline-derived CDR1 and CDR2 are MDHEN and SYDVKM. V shed 6 bases and J 7 bases; nucleotides not matched to a gene: 11. The CDR3 totals 16 residues. The CDR3 bases are TGTGCCAGCAGCACAAGCGGGAGGGCCACATACGGGGAGCTGTTTTTT. The encoded protein is CASSTSGRATYGELFF.

The rearrangement joins TRBV19 to TRBJ1-6, with D perhaps TRBD1 (6 bases). Germline V gene lookup returns CDR1 LNHDA and CDR2 SQIVND (reference sequence). V was shortened by 1 base and J by 4 bases, with 8 bases between the two germline ends. CDR3 length: 15 amino acids. Written as DNA, the CDR3 is TGTGCCAGTAGTATAGGCGGACAGTATAATTCACCCCTCCACTTT. This sequence encodes CASSIGGQYNSPLHF.

This clone was counted only a few times. This rearrangement joins TRBV7-2 to TRBJ1-1; possibly TRBD1 for D (5 bases). Trimming took 4 bases from V and 0 from J, leaving 9 bases between them. This CDR3 comprises 14 residues. From germline, CDR1 is SGHTA and CDR2 FQGNSA. The CDR3 region is CASSYRSLNTEAFF. CDR3 coding DNA: TGTGCCAGCAGCTACAGGTCGTTGAACACTGAAGCTTTCTTT.

This clone is a singleton in its sample. The chain is built from TRBV7-2 and TRBJ1-2, with no clear D. Between the trimmed V and J ends, which lost 1 base and 6 bases, there was a span of 24 bases. The CDR3 is 18 amino acids. Germline lookup yields CDR1 SGHTA and CDR2 FQGNSA. Here the CDR3 reads CASSLGGRAVEERNGYTF. The CDR3 DNA reads TGTGCCAGCAGCTTAGGCGGTCGGGCGGTGGAGGAGCGGAATGGCTACACCTTC.

The chain combines TRBV3-1 (or the pseudogene TRBV3-2) with TRBJ1-2; possibly TRBD1 for D (5 bases). CDR1 is LGHDT and CDR2 is YNNKEL in the germline V gene (reference sequence). The CDR3 contains 15 residues. V lost 4 bases and J lost 4, with 16 bases in between. CDR3 nucleotides: TGTGCCAGCAGCCCCTGGCAGGGCGCCTTCTATGGCTACACCTTC. Translating it yields CASSPWQGAFYGYTF.

This chain uses TRBV7-2 with TRBJ1-6, with unresolved D. The CDR3 covers 14 residues. V was shortened by 2 bases and J by 7 bases, with 9 bases between the two germline ends. The germline V gene encodes CDR1 SGHTA and CDR2 FQGNSA. CDR3 sequence: CASSLLSSNSPLHF. CDR3 nucleotides: TGTGCCAGCAGCTTACTGAGTTCCAATTCACCCCTCCACTTT. The variable domain in full, completed from reference TRBV7-2 and TRBJ1-6, reads GAGVSQSPSNKVTEKGKDVELRCDPISGHTALYWYRQSLGQGLEFLIYFQGNSAPDKSGLPSDRFSAERTGGSVSTLTIQRTQQEDSAVYLCASSLLSSNSPLHFGNGTRLTVT.

The chain is built from TRBV6-1 and TRBJ2-2; 7 bases match TRBD1. Trimming removed 3 bases from V and 6 bases from J; junction bases left unmatched: 4. The CDR3 is 14 amino acids. Germline V gene data show CDR1 as MNHNS and CDR2 as SASEGT. For the CDR3, the DNA is TGTGCCAGCAGTGATAACAGGGGATCCGGGGAGCTGTTTTTT. Protein: CASSDNRGSGELFF.

The CDR3 region is CASSSLAGLSYEQYF. In nucleotides, the CDR3 is TGTGCCAGCAGTTCCCTAGCGGGGCTGAGCTACGAGCAGTACTTC. The rearrangement uses TRBV28 and TRBJ2-7; TRBD2 agrees at 9 bases. CDR1 and CDR2 (germline): MDHEN, SYDVKM. V gave up 4 bases and J gave up 3 bases; unmatched junction bases: 7. This CDR3 has 15 residues.

V usage is TRBV6-2 or TRBV6-3 and J usage is TRBJ2-5; TRBD1 matches at 7 bases. V was pared by 0 bases and J by 5 bases, with 3 bases of the junction left unmatched. Germline CDR1 and CDR2: MNHEY and SVGEGT. This CDR3 spans 14 amino acids. The CDR3 bases are TGTGCCAGCAGTTACTCAGGGGGCCGGGAGACCCAGTACTTC. It yields the protein CASSYSGGRETQYF.

The rearrangement uses TRBV6-5 and TRBJ2-2, with a possible D match to TRBD1 (6 bases). The ends were cut back, 3 bases at V and 4 bases at J, with 12 bases in the middle. This CDR3 has 15 residues. Germline CDR1 is MNHEY and CDR2 is SVGAGI. The CDR3 DNA reads TGTGCCAGCAGTTATTTAGGACAGCGCACCGGGGAGCTGTTTTTT. Its translation: CASSYLGQRTGELFF.

This chain uses TRBV12-1 with TRBJ2-1; no check of the table's D call, TRBD2, against the DNA was made. TRBV12-1 is a pseudogene segment. This CDR3 has 17 residues. CDR3 sequence reads: CASSFALAASSYNEQFF. The CDR3 nucleotides read TGTGCCAGCAGCTTTGCCCTAGCGGCCAGCTCCTACAATGAGCAGTTCTTC.

V usage is TRBV5-1 and J usage is TRBJ2-5, with 8 nucleotides matching TRBD2. Trimming removed 0 bases from V and 2 bases from J; junction bases left unmatched: 6. CDR1 and CDR2 (germline): SGHRS, YFSETQ. This CDR3 contains 16 residues. In DNA form, the CDR3 reads TGCGCCAGCAGCTTGGCGTCGACTAGCGCACAAGAGACCCAGTACTTC. This gives the protein CASSLASTSAQETQYF. Using reference TRBV5-1 and TRBJ2-5 for the parts outside the CDR3, the full variable domain is KAGVTQTPRYLIKTRGQQVTLSCSPISGHRSVSWYQQTPGQGLQFLFEYFSETQRNKGNFPGRFSGRQFSNSRSEMNVSTLELGDSALYLCASSLASTSAQETQYFGPGTRLLVL.

In DNA form, the CDR3 reads TGTGCCAGCTCACCTGCGGGACAGGGGGCAGGTGAGCAGTTCTTC. This gives the protein CASSPAGQGAGEQFF. This chain joins TRBV18 and TRBJ2-1, with 12 bases that match TRBD1. Losses at the gene ends were 3 bases for V and 9 bases for J; bases not matched to a gene: 6. Germline V gene data show CDR1 as KGHSH and CDR2 as LQKENI. The CDR3 consists of 15 residues. Complete variable domain (other parts from reference TRBV18 and TRBJ2-1): NAGVMQNPRHLVRRRGQEARLRCSPMKGHSHVYWYRQLPEEGLKFMVYLQKENIIDESGMPKERFSAEFPKEGPSILRIQQVVRGDSAAYFCASSPAGQGAGEQFFGPGTRLTVL.

V usage is TRBV3-1 (or the pseudogene TRBV3-2) and J usage is TRBJ1-2; maybe TRBD1 (5 bases). Germline CDR1 reads LGHDT; CDR2 reads YNNKEL (reference sequence). Trimming cost V 1 base and J 7 bases, with 22 bases left between them. The CDR3 sequence is 17 residues long. CDR3 sequence (DNA): TGTGCCAGCAGCCAAGCCGGGTGGGGCAGATCCTGGGGTGGCTACACCTTC. It encodes CASSQAGWGRSWGGYTF.

This clone was observed a few times. This chain connects TRBV28 to TRBJ1-1, with 8 positions matching TRBD1. V lost 5 bases to trimming and J lost 7 bases; unmatched junction nucleotides: 12. Germline values: CDR1 MDHEN, CDR2 SYDVKM. The CDR3 extends over 15 amino acids. The CDR3 bases are TGTGCCAGCAGTACCCCGTTCAGGGGGCAGGTTGAAGCTTTCTTT. This sequence encodes CASSTPFRGQVEAFF.

The chain recombines TRBV10-3 with TRBJ1-5; D is uncertain. CDR3 size: 13 residues. V was pared by 6 bases and J by 4 bases, with 10 bases between. Per germline, CDR1 ENHRY and CDR2 SYGVKD. CDR3 nucleotides: TGTGCCATCAGACACGACACTAATCAGCCCCAGCATTTT. Amino acid sequence: CAIRHDTNQPQHF.

This clone was recorded only once. The chain couples TRBV7-6 to TRBJ2-6, with a possible D match to TRBD2 (5 bases). The germline V and J ends were trimmed by 4 bases and 0 bases, with 16 bases remaining between them. The CDR3 has 18 residues. The germline V gene encodes CDR1 SGHVS and CDR2 FNYEAQ. CDR3 bases: TGTGCCAGCAGCTCCCGCTATCCCGGGGACTCTGGGGCCAACGTCCTGACTTTC. It yields the protein CASSSRYPGDSGANVLTF.

This clone was observed a few times. The chain combines TRBV29-1 with TRBJ2-7, with TRBD1 matching over 10 bases. Germline V CDR1 and CDR2: SQVTM, ANQGSEA. Germline trimming cut 6 bases from V and 0 bases from J; bases unmatched to any gene: 5. This CDR3 has 14 residues. The CDR3, as DNA: TGCAGCGTGTGGGGGACAGGGGTCTCCTACGAGCAGTACTTC. It codes for CSVWGTGVSYEQYF.

The chain links TRBV5-5 to TRBJ2-5, with 9 positions matching TRBD1. Per germline, CDR1 SGHKS and CDR2 YYEKEE (reference sequence). The J segment lost 5 bases and the V segment lost 0 bases, leaving 8 bases of the junction unmatched. The CDR3 extends over 16 amino acids. CDR3 bases: TGTGCCAGCAGCTTGGAGAACAGGGGGCAAGTGGAGACCCAGTACTTC. It encodes CASSLENRGQVETQYF. The variable domain in full, completed from reference TRBV5-5 and TRBJ2-5, reads DAGVTQSPTHLIKTRGQQVTLRCSPISGHKSVSWYQQVLGQGPQFIFQYYEKEERGRGNFPDRFSARQFPNYSSELNVNALLLGDSALYLCASSLENRGQVETQYFGPGTRLLVL.

This clone was observed once. The V gene is TRBV19, the J gene TRBJ2-3, with D tentatively TRBD1 (6 bases). Trimming cost V 7 bases and J 0 bases, with 11 bases left between them. Germline V gene data show CDR1 as LNHDA and CDR2 as SQIVND (reference sequence). CDR3 length: 14 amino acids. The CDR3 is CASTVDSSTDTQYF. CDR3 sequence (DNA): TGTGCCAGTACCGTGGACAGCAGCACAGATACGCAGTATTTT. Drawing the rest from reference TRBV19 and TRBJ2-3, the complete variable domain is DGGITQSPKYLFRKEGQNVTLSCEQNLNHDAMYWYRQDPGQGLRLIYYSQIVNDFQKGDIAEGYSVSREKKESFPLTVTSAQKNPTAFYLCASTVDSSTDTQYFGPGTRLTVL.